This T cell receptor (beta chain) was recorded in a study of blood T cell repertoires in COVID-19. Study in general: From the United States, Italy and Spain came samples of acute and convalescent COVID-19. PBMCs, B-cell-depleted T cells, or T cells provided the cDNA or gDNA that made up the material.

The V and J ends lost 4 bases and 1 base, in that order; junction bases with no gene match: 3. There are 14 residues in the CDR3. Germline V gives CDR1 LNHDA, CDR2 SQIVND (reference sequence). Original processing methods: Amplification of reference gene primers provided the estimated nucleated cell counts. The protocol was immunoSEQ multiplex PCR, while the TCRdb copy is restricted to in-frame clones and leaves out a portion. The DNA was the basis for D and trimming; V, J and clone size are from that table. The table shows a few hundred thousand clones, with roughly 82% occurring only once. The J gene is TRBJ1-1, the V gene TRBV19; 7 bases are a match to TRBD1. The sequence derives from a human donor in a cohort sampled during active COVID-19. The sequencing input was peripheral blood. The CDR3 sequence is CASSKGDRNTEAFF. The CDR3 nucleotides read TGTGCCAGTAGTAAGGGGGACAGGAACACTGAAGCTTTCTTT.